One sample yielded the 32 T cell receptor beta chains listed below, sequenced in a study of monozygotic twins with inflammatory bowel disease. After re-calling the 5' RACE reads, TCRdb lists one entry per CDR3 protein, DNA absent. Recorded for this sample: about 450,000 distinct CDR3 sequences. The material sequenced was blood. These receptors all come from a human donor with ulcerative colitis or Crohn's disease, or a healthy co-twin of an affected twin (not recorded which).

The V gene is TRBV11-2, the J gene TRBJ1-1. The germline V gene has CDR1 SGHAT and CDR2 FQNNGV. This CDR3 comprises 14 residues. The CDR3 here is CASSLVSLNTEAFF.

This chain joins TRBV12-3 or TRBV12-4 and TRBJ1-2; TCRdb names TRBD1, which stays unverified in the absence of DNA. The CDR3 consists of 15 residues. The CDR3 here is CASRPGQGINGGYTF.

J is TRBJ2-3 and V is TRBV28; the D call of TRBD2 rests on TCRdb alone, since no DNA is present to check it. The germline V gene has CDR1 MDHEN and CDR2 SYDVKM. The CDR3 extends over 17 amino acids. The CDR3 spells CASSFGGAGGSTDTQYF.

This chain links TRBV20-1 with TRBJ2-3; TCRdb returns TRBD2, unconfirmable since there is no DNA. CDR1 is DFQATT, CDR2 SNEGSKA, per germline (reference sequence). The CDR3 is 19 amino acids. The CDR3 protein is CSARDPSGLAGGRTDTQYF.

This chain links TRBV2 with TRBJ2-1; the TRBD1 assignment by TCRdb is unverifiable without DNA. The CDR3 runs 15 residues. Germline loops: CDR1 SNHLY, CDR2 FYNNEI. The CDR3 protein is CASSKPGTVPNEQFF.

J is TRBJ1-1 and V is TRBV5-6. Germline CDR1 SGHDT, CDR2 YYEEEE. The CDR3 spans 11 residues. The CDR3 loop is CASSLEQEAFF.

The chain links TRBV7-9 to TRBJ2-2. Germline CDR1 SEHNR, CDR2 FQNEAQ (reference sequence). The CDR3 runs to 17 residues. The CDR3 spells CASSPPTRRGDTGELFF. The complete variable domain, with remaining parts taken from reference TRBV7-9 and TRBJ2-2, reads DTGVSQNPRHKITKRGQNVTFRCDPISEHNRLYWYRQTLGQGPEFLTYFQNEAQLEKSRLLSDRFSAERPKGSFSTLEIQRTEQGDSAMYLCASSPPTRRGDTGELFFGEGSRLTVL.

The chain uses TRBV6-6 and TRBJ2-2; TCRdb's D gene call, TRBD1, goes unchecked for lack of DNA. CDR1 and CDR2 (germline): MNHNY, SVGAGI (reference sequence). CDR3 length: 13 amino acids. The CDR3 here is CASSPPSRGELFF.

The J gene is TRBJ2-1, the V gene TRBV2; checking the TCRdb D call of TRBD1 is not possible without DNA. Germline-derived CDR1 and CDR2 are SNHLY and FYNNEI. There are 15 residues in the CDR3. The CDR3 spells CASMPGTGLVNEQFF.

V and J are TRBV2 and TRBJ2-7; TCRdb reports TRBD2, a call that lacks DNA to check it against. The CDR3 is 14 amino acids. The germline CDR1 and CDR2 sequences are SNHLY and FYNNEI. This CDR3 reads CASSEPLAGGLVRF.

The chain is built from TRBV7-2 and TRBJ2-3. Germline assignment: CDR1 SGHTA and CDR2 FQGNSA. The CDR3 has 12 residues. The CDR3 is CASSQYVDTQYF.

This chain uses TRBV7-2 with TRBJ2-1. This CDR3 has 14 amino acids. The germline CDR1 and CDR2 sequences are SGHTA and FQGNSA. The chain's CDR3 is CASSLALSRNEQFF. Using reference TRBV7-2 and TRBJ2-1 for the parts outside the CDR3, the full variable domain is GAGVSQSPSNKVTEKGKDVELRCDPISGHTALYWYRQSLGQGLEFLIYFQGNSAPDKSGLPSDRFSAERTGGSVSTLTIQRTQQEDSAVYLCASSLALSRNEQFFGPGTRLTVL.

The chain combines TRBV7-2 with TRBJ2-1; TCRdb designates TRBD2, a call that cannot be tested without DNA. The CDR3 spans 16 residues. Germline assignment: CDR1 SGHTA and CDR2 FQGNSA. CDR3 amino acids: CASSLAAGPTYNEQFF.

The rearrangement uses TRBV10-2 and TRBJ2-1; the D call of TRBD1 rests on TCRdb alone, since no DNA is present to check it. This CDR3 spans 16 amino acids. Germline V gene data show CDR1 as WSHSY and CDR2 as SAAADI. The CDR3 sequence is CASTRQGWSSYNEQFF.

J is TRBJ2-1 and V is TRBV19; TCRdb lists TRBD2, though no DNA is available to test this call. The CDR3 length is 15 residues. Germline CDR1 reads LNHDA; CDR2 reads SQIVND (reference sequence). CDR3: CASSIGDYPSGEQFF.

The chain couples TRBV20-1 to TRBJ2-7; TCRdb returns TRBD1, unconfirmable since there is no DNA. The CDR3 runs 12 residues. From germline, CDR1 is DFQATT and CDR2 SNEGSKA (reference sequence). The CDR3 reads CSAVGHTGEQYF.

The V gene is TRBV7-9, the J gene TRBJ1-1. The CDR3 is 12 amino acids. The germline gives CDR1 SEHNR, CDR2 FQNEAQ (reference sequence). The CDR3 is CASSLLLGEAFF.

The chain is built from TRBV7-8 and TRBJ2-6; TCRdb's assignment of TRBD2 cannot be checked, as there is no DNA. The CDR3 is made up of 17 amino acids. Germline lookup yields CDR1 SGHVS and CDR2 FQNEAQ. The CDR3 sequence is CASSLARGEAGANVLTF. The full variable domain, with the rest looked up from reference TRBV7-8 and TRBJ2-6, is GAGVSQSPRYKVAKRGQDVALRCDPISGHVSLFWYQQALGQGPEFLTYFQNEAQLDKSGLPSDRFFAERPEGSVSTLKIQRTQQEDSAVYLCASSLARGEAGANVLTFGAGSRLTVL.

This chain uses TRBV20-1 with TRBJ2-7; no DNA is available, so the TRBD2 call from TCRdb remains unchecked. The germline V gene encodes CDR1 DFQATT and CDR2 SNEGSKA (reference sequence). The CDR3 has 11 amino acids. The CDR3 sequence is CSARRGYEQYF.

V and J are TRBV15 and TRBJ2-3; TCRdb designates TRBD2, a call that cannot be tested without DNA. The CDR3 contains 17 residues. Germline V gene sequence: CDR1 LNHNV, CDR2 YYDKDF (reference sequence). CDR3 residues: CATSRGTSGKRTDTQYF.

The rearrangement uses TRBV12-3 or TRBV12-4 and TRBJ2-7; absent DNA, TCRdb's TRBD1 call cannot be checked. This CDR3 has 15 residues. The CDR3 reads CASSSYRGRQDEQYF.

The chain couples TRBV7-9 to TRBJ1-1. Germline CDR1 is SEHNR and CDR2 is FQNEAQ (reference sequence). The CDR3 runs to 14 residues. The CDR3: CASSLEPGEVEAFF.

The chain uses TRBV6-2 or TRBV6-3 and TRBJ2-7; TCRdb picks TRBD1, but there is no DNA to check that call. This CDR3 comprises 14 residues. From germline, CDR1 is MNHEY and CDR2 SVGEGT. The CDR3 here is CASSYASDRYEQYF.

The gene calls are TRBV6-5 and TRBJ2-3; the D call of TRBD1 rests on TCRdb alone, since no DNA is present to check it. The CDR3 loop spans 12 amino acids. Germline CDR1 MNHEY, CDR2 SVGAGI. The CDR3: CASRAPSGTQYF.

This chain links TRBV4-2 with TRBJ1-5. Germline assignment: CDR1 LGHNA and CDR2 YNFKEQ. This CDR3 spans 13 amino acids. This CDR3 reads CASSQGTNQPQHF.

This rearrangement joins TRBV5-4 to TRBJ2-3. The germline V gene encodes CDR1 SGHNT and CDR2 YYREEE (reference sequence). The CDR3 is made up of 12 amino acids. CDR3: CASSAWADTQYF.

The CDR3: CASSPGGSGGNEKLFF. This chain joins TRBV7-2 and TRBJ1-4. This CDR3 spans 16 amino acids. Per germline, CDR1 SGHTA and CDR2 FQGNSA.

This chain joins TRBV29-1 and TRBJ1-1. This CDR3 region has 13 residues. Germline CDR1 SQVTM, CDR2 ANQGSEA. The chain's CDR3 is CSVFSLLSAEAFF.

V usage is TRBV5-1 and J usage is TRBJ1-1; TCRdb's D call of TRBD1 is untestable without DNA. Germline V gene sequence: CDR1 SGHRS, CDR2 YFSETQ. The CDR3 has 14 amino acids. CDR3 sequence: CASRIGAPNTEAFF. The full variable domain, its missing parts supplied by reference TRBV5-1 and TRBJ1-1, is KAGVTQTPRYLIKTRGQQVTLSCSPISGHRSVSWYQQTPGQGLQFLFEYFSETQRNKGNFPGRFSGRQFSNSRSEMNVSTLELGDSALYLCASRIGAPNTEAFFGQGTRLTVV.

The rearrangement links TRBV4-2 to TRBJ1-2; absent DNA, TCRdb's TRBD1 call cannot be checked. The CDR3 is 17 residues long. The germline CDR1 and CDR2 sequences are LGHNA and YNFKEQ. Here the CDR3 reads CASSQDSGTGPKWGYTF.

This chain connects TRBV18 to TRBJ1-1. This CDR3 has 14 amino acids. Germline V gene data show CDR1 as KGHSH and CDR2 as LQKENI. The CDR3 loop reads CASSPRDGGTEAFF.

CDR3 amino acids: CASSRDRGTSDTQYF. This rearrangement joins TRBV5-6 to TRBJ2-3; as DNA is missing, the TRBD1 call by TCRdb cannot be tested. The CDR3 has 15 amino acids. Germline V gene lookup returns CDR1 SGHDT and CDR2 YYEEEE.